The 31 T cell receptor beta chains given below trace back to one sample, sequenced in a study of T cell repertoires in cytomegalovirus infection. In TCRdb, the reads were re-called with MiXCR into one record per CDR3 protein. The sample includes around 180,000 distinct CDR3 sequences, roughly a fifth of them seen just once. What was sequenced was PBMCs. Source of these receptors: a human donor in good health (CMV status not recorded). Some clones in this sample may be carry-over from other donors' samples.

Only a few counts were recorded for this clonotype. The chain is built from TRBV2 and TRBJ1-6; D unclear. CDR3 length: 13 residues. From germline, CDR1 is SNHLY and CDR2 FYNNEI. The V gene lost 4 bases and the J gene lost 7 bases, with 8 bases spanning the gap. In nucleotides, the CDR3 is TGTGCCAGCAGTGCAGGACGGAATTCACCCCTCCACTTT. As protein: CASSAGRNSPLHF. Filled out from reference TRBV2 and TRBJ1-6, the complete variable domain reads EPEVTQTPSHQVTQMGQEVILRCVPISNHLYFYWYRQILGQKVEFLVSFYNNEISEKSEIFDDQFSVERPDGSNFTLKIRSTKLEDSAMYFCASSAGRNSPLHFGNGTRLTVT.

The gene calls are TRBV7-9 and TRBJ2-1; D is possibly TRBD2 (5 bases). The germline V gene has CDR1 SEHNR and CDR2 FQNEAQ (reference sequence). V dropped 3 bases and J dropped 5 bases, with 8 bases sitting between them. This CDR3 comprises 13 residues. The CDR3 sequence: CASSFGLNNEQFF. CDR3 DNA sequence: TGTGCCAGCAGCTTCGGACTGAACAATGAGCAGTTCTTC.

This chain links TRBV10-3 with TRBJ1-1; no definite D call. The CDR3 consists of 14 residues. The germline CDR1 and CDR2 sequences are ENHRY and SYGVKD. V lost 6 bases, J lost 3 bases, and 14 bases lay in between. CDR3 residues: CAISPSAGYTEAFF. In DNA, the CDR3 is TGTGCCATCAGCCCCTCTGCTGGGTACACTGAAGCTTTCTTT.

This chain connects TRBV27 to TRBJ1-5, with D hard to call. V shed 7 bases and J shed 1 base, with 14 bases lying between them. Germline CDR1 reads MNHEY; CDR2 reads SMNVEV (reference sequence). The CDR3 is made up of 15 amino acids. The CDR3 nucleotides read TGTGCCAGCATTCCCGGGATTTACAGCAATCAGCCCCAGCATTTT. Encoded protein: CASIPGIYSNQPQHF.

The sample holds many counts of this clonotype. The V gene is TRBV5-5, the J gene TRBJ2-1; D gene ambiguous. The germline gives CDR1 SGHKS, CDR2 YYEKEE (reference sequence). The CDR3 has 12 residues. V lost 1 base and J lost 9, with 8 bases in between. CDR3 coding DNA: TGTGCCAGCAGCTTGAGGCTTCTTGAGCAGTTCTTC. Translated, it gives CASSLRLLEQFF.

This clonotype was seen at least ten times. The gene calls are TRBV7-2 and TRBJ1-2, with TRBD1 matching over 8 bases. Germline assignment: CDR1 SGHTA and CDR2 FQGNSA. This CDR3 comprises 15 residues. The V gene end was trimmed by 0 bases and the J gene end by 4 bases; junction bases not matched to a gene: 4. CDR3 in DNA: TGTGCCAGCAGCTTAGCGACAGGGGACACCTATGGCTACACCTTC. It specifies CASSLATGDTYGYTF.

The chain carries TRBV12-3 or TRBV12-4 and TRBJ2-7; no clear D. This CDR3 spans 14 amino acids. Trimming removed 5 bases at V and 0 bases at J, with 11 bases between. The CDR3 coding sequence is TGTGCCAGCAGTATCCTGGACGTCTCCTACGAGCAGTACTTC. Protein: CASSILDVSYEQYF.

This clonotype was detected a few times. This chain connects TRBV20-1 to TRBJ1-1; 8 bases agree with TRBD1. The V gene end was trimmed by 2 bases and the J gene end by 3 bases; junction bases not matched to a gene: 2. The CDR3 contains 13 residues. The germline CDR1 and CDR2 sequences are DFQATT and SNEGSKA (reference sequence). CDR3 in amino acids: CSARQGAYTEAFF. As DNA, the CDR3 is TGCAGTGCTAGACAGGGGGCGTACACTGAAGCTTTCTTT.

For the CDR3, the DNA is TGCGCCAGCAGCCCCCGACTTGGAGCCGGGGAGCTGTTTTTT. This encodes CASSPRLGAGELFF. V gene TRBV4-3 combines with J gene TRBJ2-2; no definite D call. Germline V CDR1 and CDR2: LGHNA, YSLEER. Trimming left V 4 bases short and J 6 bases short, with 12 bases between. The CDR3 has 14 amino acids.

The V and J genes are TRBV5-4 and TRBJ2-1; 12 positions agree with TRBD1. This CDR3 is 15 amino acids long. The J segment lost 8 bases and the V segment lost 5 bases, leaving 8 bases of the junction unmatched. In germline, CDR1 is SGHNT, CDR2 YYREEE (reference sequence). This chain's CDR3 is CASRLPGTGGDEQFF. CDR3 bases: TGTGCCAGCAGACTCCCTGGGACAGGGGGCGATGAGCAGTTCTTC.

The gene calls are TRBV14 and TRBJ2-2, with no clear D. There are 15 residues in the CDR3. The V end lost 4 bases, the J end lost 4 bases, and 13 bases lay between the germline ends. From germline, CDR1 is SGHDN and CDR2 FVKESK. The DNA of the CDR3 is TGTGCCAGCAGCCCTCGTGCCATTTTCACCGGGGAGCTGTTTTTT. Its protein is CASSPRAIFTGELFF. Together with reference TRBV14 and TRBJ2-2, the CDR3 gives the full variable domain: EAGVTQFPSHSVIEKGQTVTLRCDPISGHDNLYWYRRVMGKEIKFLLHFVKESKQDESGMPNNRFLAERTGGTYSTLKVQPAELEDSGVYFCASSPRAIFTGELFFGEGSRLTVL.

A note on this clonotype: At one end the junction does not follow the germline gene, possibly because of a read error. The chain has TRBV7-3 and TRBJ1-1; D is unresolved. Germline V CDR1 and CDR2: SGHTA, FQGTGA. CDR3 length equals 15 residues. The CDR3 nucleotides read TGTGCCTGCAGCTTAAGCGGCAGCAATAACACTGAAGCTTTCTTT. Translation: CACSLSGSNNTEAFF.

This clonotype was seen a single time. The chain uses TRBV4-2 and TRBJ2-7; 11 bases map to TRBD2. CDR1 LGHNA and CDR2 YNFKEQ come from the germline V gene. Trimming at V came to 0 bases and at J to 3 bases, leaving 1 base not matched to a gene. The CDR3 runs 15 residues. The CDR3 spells CASSQDGTSGYEQYF. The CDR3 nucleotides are TGTGCCAGCAGCCAAGATGGGACTAGCGGCTACGAGCAGTACTTC.

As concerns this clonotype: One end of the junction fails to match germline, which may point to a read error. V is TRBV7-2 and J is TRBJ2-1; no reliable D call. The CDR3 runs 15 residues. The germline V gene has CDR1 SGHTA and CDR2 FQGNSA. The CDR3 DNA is TGTGGCAGCAGCTTATATACAGACTTATACAATGAGCAGTTCTTC. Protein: CGSSLYTDLYNEQFF. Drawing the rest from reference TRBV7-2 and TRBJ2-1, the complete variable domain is GAGVSQSPSNKVTEKGKDVELRCDPISGHTALYWYRQSLGQGLEFLIYFQGNSAPDKSGLPSDRFSAERTGGSVSTLTIQRTQQEDSAVYLCGSSLYTDLYNEQFFGPGTRLTVL.

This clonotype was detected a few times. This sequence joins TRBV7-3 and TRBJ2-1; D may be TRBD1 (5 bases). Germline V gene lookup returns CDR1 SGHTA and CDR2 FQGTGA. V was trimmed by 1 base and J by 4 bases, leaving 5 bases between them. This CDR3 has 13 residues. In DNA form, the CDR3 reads TGTGCCAGCAGCTTAAACAGGTACAATGAGCAGTTCTTC. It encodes CASSLNRYNEQFF.

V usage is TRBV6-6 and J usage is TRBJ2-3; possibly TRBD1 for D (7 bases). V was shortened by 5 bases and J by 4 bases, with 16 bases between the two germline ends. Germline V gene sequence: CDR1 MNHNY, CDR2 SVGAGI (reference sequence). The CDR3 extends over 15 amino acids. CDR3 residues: CASSIQGGKSDTQYF. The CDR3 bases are TGTGCCAGCAGTATCCAGGGGGGAAAATCAGATACGCAGTATTTT.

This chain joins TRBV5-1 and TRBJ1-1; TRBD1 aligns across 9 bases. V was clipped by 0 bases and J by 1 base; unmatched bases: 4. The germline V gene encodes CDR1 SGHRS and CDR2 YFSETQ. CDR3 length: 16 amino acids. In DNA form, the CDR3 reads TGCGCCAGCAGCTTGGATATGGGACAGGGGAACACTGAAGCTTTCTTT. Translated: CASSLDMGQGNTEAFF.

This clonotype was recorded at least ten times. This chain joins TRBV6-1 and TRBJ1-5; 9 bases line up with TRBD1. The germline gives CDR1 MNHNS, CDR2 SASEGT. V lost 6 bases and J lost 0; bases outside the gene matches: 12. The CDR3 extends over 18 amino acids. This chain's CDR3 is CASRAGTGRDRSNQPQHF. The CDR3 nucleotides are TGTGCCAGCAGAGCCGGGACAGGGAGAGATCGTAGCAATCAGCCCCAGCATTTT.

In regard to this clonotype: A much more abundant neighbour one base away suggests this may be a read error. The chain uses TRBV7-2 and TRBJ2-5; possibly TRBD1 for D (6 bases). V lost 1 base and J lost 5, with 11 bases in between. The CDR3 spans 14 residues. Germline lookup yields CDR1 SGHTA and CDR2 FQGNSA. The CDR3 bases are TGTGCCAGCAGCTTAGACAGGGACGGGGAGACCCAGTACTTC. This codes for CASSLDRDGETQYF.

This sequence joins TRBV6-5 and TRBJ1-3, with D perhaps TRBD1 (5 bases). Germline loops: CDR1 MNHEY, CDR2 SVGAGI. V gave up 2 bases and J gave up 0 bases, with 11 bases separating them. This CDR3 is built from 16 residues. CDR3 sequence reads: CASSYASDSSGNTIYF. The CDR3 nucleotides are TGTGCCAGCAGTTACGCGTCCGACAGCTCTGGAAACACCATATATTTT.

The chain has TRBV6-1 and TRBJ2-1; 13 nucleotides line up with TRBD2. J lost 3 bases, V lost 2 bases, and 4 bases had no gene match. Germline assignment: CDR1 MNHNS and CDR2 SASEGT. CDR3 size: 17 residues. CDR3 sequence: CASSERLAGGLYNEQFF. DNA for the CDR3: TGTGCCAGCAGTGAACGACTAGCGGGGGGACTCTACAATGAGCAGTTCTTC.

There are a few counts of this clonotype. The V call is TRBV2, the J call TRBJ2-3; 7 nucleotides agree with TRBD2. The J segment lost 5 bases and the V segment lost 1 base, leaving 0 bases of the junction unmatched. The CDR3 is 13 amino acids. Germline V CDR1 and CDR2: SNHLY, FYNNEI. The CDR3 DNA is TGTGCCAGCAGTGAAGTAGCGGGAGATACGCAGTATTTT. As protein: CASSEVAGDTQYF.

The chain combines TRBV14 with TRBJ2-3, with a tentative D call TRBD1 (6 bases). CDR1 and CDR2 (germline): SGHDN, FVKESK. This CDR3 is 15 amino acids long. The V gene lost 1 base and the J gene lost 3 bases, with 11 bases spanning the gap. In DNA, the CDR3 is TGTGCCAGCAGCCAAGGACAGGCGCGAACAGATACGCAGTATTTT. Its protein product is CASSQGQARTDTQYF.

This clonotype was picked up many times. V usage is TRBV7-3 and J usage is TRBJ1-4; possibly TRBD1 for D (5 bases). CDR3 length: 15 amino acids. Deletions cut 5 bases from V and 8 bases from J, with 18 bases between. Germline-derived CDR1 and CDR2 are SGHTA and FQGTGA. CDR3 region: CASSPRGGIGEKLFF. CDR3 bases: TGTGCCAGCAGCCCCCGGGGGGGGATTGGAGAAAAACTGTTTTTT.

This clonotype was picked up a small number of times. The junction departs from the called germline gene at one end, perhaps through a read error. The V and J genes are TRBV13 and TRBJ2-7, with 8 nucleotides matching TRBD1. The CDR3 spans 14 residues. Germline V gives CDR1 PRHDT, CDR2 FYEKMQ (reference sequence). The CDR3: CASSSGGQVGEQYF. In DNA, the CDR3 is TGCGCCAGCAGCTCCGGGGGACAGGTGGGGGAGCAGTACTTC.

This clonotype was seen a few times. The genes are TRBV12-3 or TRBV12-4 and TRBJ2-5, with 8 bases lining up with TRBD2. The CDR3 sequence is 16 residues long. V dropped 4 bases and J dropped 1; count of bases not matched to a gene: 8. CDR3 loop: CASSSGQRGSQETQYF. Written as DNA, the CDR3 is TGTGCCAGCAGTTCCGGACAGCGGGGGTCCCAAGAGACCCAGTACTTC.

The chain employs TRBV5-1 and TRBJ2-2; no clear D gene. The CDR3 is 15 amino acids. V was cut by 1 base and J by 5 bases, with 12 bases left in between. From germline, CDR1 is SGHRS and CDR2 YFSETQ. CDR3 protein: CASSLTVGRTGELFF. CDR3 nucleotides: TGCGCCAGCAGCTTGACAGTGGGTAGGACCGGGGAGCTGTTTTTT.

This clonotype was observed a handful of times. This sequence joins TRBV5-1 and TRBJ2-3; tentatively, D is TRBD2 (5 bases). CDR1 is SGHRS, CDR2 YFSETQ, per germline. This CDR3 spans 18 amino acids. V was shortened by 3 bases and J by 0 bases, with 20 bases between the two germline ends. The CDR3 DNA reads TGCGCCAGCAGCTCCTCCATCTGGAGTGGCGGGAGCACAGATACGCAGTATTTT. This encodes CASSSSIWSGGSTDTQYF.

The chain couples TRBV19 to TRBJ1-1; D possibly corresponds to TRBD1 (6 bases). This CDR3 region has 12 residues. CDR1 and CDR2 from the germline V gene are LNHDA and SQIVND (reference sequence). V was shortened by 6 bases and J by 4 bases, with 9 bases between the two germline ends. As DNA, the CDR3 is TGTGCCAGTAGCGTGGGGGCCACTGAAGCTTTCTTT. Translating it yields CASSVGATEAFF. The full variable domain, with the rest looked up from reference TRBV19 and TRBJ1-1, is DGGITQSPKYLFRKEGQNVTLSCEQNLNHDAMYWYRQDPGQGLRLIYYSQIVNDFQKGDIAEGYSVSREKKESFPLTVTSAQKNPTAFYLCASSVGATEAFFGQGTRLTVV.

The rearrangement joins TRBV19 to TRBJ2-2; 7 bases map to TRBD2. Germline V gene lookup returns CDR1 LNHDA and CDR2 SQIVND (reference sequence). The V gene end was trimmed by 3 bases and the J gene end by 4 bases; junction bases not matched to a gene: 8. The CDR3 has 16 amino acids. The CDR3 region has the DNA TGTGCCAGTAGTATCCTCGGGAGGACCGTCACCGGGGAGCTGTTTTTT. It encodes CASSILGRTVTGELFF.

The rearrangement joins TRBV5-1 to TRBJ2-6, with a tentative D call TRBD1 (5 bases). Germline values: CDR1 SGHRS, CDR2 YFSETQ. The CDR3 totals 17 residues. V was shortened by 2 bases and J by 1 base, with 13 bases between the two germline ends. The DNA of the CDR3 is TGCGCCAGCAGCTTCAGGGCAGGCGATTCTGGGGCCAACGTCCTGACTTTC. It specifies CASSFRAGDSGANVLTF.